This paragraph reports one T cell receptor (beta chain). The data stem from a study of blood T cell repertoires in COVID-19. Study overall: The United States, Italy and Spain supplied acute and convalescent COVID-19 samples.

Clones were sequenced by immunoSEQ multiplex PCR, and TCRdb holds only the in-frame ones, with some missing. The table has 38,000 or so clones, about 81% seen once; the top ten hold around 44%. V shed 0 bases and J 2 bases; nucleotides not matched to a gene: 11. The CDR3 is 20 residues long. Germline CDR1 LGHNA, CDR2 YNFKEQ. Sequencing was carried out using peripheral blood. This TCR came from a human donor in a cohort sampled during active or convalescent COVID-19. The donor label of this sample is uncertain. The rearrangement uses TRBV4-2 and TRBJ2-3; TRBD2 matches at 13 bases. The CDR3 DNA is TGTGCCAGCAGCCAAGATGTTGGGACTAGCGGGGACCCCCACACAGATACGCAGTATTTT. Translated, it gives CASSQDVGTSGDPHTDTQYF.